This T cell receptor beta chain was observed in a study of blood T cell repertoires in COVID-19. Across the study: Some COVID-19 samples were acute and others convalescent; all came from the United States, Italy and Spain. Sources were T cells, B-cell-depleted T cells, or PBMCs; the material itself was cDNA or gDNA.

The CDR3 is 22 residues long. In the study's own analysis: Amplification of reference gene primers provided the estimated nucleated cell counts. TCRdb's copy holds only in-frame clones and misses some; the assay was immunoSEQ multiplex PCR. The D gene and trimming were derived from the DNA, and the V and J assignments and clone size from that table. Here the sample spans about 9,000 clones, approximately 86% being singletons. The clonotype was recovered from a human donor in a cohort sampled during active COVID-19. The sample was peripheral blood. J is TRBJ2-5 and V is TRBV21-1; whether TRBD2, the table's D call, matches the DNA was not checked. TRBV21-1 is shown as a pseudogene. The chain's CDR3 is CASSKGPEAEWTSGKNQETQYF. For the CDR3, the DNA is TGTGCCAGCAGCAAAGGCCCAGAGGCGGAATGGACTAGCGGGAAGAATCAAGAGACCCAGTACTTC.